The rows below give T cell receptor beta chains drawn from one sample of a study of a mutant IDH1 vaccine in newly diagnosed glioma. TCRdb keeps only in-frame clones here, not all; method: immunoSEQ multiplex PCR. This table has around 20,000 clones, under 90% appearing once. These receptors' targets are unknown. Sample: PBMCs, taken from a glioma patient whose treatment included an IDH1 peptide vaccine. Every receptor here comes from a woman between 40 and 50 years old with glioma. CDR3s include the opening cysteine and the closing phenylalanine or tryptophan. A D gene is named only where the DNA matches it firmly. Clone size, where shown, is once, few, many, or a class for clones that have expanded.

abundance	d_gene	v_gene	j_gene	CDR3nt	CDR3aa
NA	TRBD2	TRBV4-2	TRBJ2-7	TGTGCCAGCAGCCAACTAACCGGGACTAGCGGAGCCTACGAGCAGTACTTC	CASSQLTGTSGAYEQYF
once	NA	TRBV4-1	TRBJ1-1	TGCGCCAGCAGCCAAGAGGGTTCAGGGAACACTGAAGCTTTCTTT	CASSQEGSGNTEAFF
NA	NA	TRBV18	TRBJ1-5	TGTGCCAGCTCACCACGAGAATCGGGCAATCAGCCCCAGCATTTT	CASSPRESGNQPQHF
once	TRBD1	TRBV7-2	TRBJ2-7	TGTGCCAGCAGCTTAGTTGGGACAGGCGTTCCCTACGAGCAGTACTTC	CASSLVGTGVPYEQYF
NA	TRBD1	TRBV18	TRBJ1-4	TGTGCCAGCTCACCACTGCACCAGGGACAGGCTTGGAATGAAAAACTGTTTTTT	CASSPLHQGQAWNEKLFF
NA	NA	TRBV19	TRBJ1-2	TGTGCCAGTAGTATAGTGGTGGGGGCGAACTATGGCTACACCTTC	CASSIVVGANYGYTF
NA	NA	TRBV5-6	TRBJ1-1	TGTGCCAGCAGCCCGACCTGGGCGGCTTACGAGGACATGGAAGCTTTCTTT	CASSPTWAAYEDMEAFF
NA	NA	TRBV19	TRBJ1-1	TGTGCCAGTAGAAAACAGGGTATGAACACTGAAGCTTTCTTT	CASRKQGMNTEAFF
NA	NA	TRBV6-5	TRBJ2-2	TGTGCCAGCAGTACCGGGACTCTAAACACCGGGGAGCTGTTTTTT	CASSTGTLNTGELFF
NA	NA	TRBV5-1	TRBJ1-5	TGCGCCAGCAGCCTGGGTCCGGGAAATCAGCCCCAGCATTTT	CASSLGPGNQPQHF
NA	NA	TRBV10-3	TRBJ1-6	TGTGCCATCAGTGATGAGGGAAATTCACCCCTCCACTTT	CAISDEGNSPLHF
NA	NA	TRBV5-4	TRBJ2-1	TGTGCCAGCAGCTTGCGAGGGGACAATGAGCAGTTCTTC	CASSLRGDNEQFF
NA	TRBD1	TRBV4-1	TRBJ1-6	TGCGCCAGCAGCTCATCACAGGGGTGGAATTCACCCCTCCACTTT	CASSSSQGWNSPLHF
NA	TRBD2	TRBV5-1	TRBJ2-7	TGCGCCAGCAGCTTGGCCGGGACTAGCCTGTACGAGCAGTACTTC	CASSLAGTSLYEQYF
NA	NA	TRBV7-2	TRBJ1-4	TGTGCCAGCAGCTTAGCTGCAACTAATGAAAAACTGTTTTTT	CASSLAATNEKLFF
NA	TRBD1	TRBV6-1	TRBJ1-3	TGTGCCAGCAGTGACCAGACAGGGGGCATTGGAAACACCATATATTTT	CASSDQTGGIGNTIYF
NA	TRBD1	TRBV2	TRBJ2-2	TGTGCCAGCAGTGGTCAGGGGGCGGGGAACACCGGGGAGCTGTTTTTT	CASSGQGAGNTGELFF
NA	NA	TRBV20-1	TRBJ1-2	TGCAGTGTCGGTGCCTGGGGCACCTTC	CSVGAWGTF
NA	NA	TRBV6-5	TRBJ1-6	TGTGCCAGCAGTTACTCTGGCAGGGCGAATTCACCCCTCCACTTT	CASSYSGRANSPLHF
NA	TRBD1	TRBV29-1	TRBJ1-2	TGCAGCGTTCGTTCGGGTTTCGGGACAGGGGGTTCCTTGGGCTACACCTTC	CSVRSGFGTGGSLGYTF
NA	NA	TRBV7-9	TRBJ1-4	TGTGCCAGCAGCTTTTGGGGGCAGGGTAATGAAAAACTGTTTTTT	CASSFWGQGNEKLFF
NA	NA	TRBV7-9	TRBJ2-1	TGTGCCAGCAGCTTATATCGGACCCAGAGATACAATGAGCAGTTCTTC	CASSLYRTQRYNEQFF
NA	NA	TRBV5-1	TRBJ2-7	TGCGCCAGCAGCTTGGAAAGGGTGGCGAACGAGCAGTACTTC	CASSLERVANEQYF
once	TRBD1	TRBV6-5	TRBJ2-7	TGTGCCAGCAGTTACAGGGGGCTCTCCTACGAGCAGTACTTC	CASSYRGLSYEQYF
NA	TRBD1	TRBV5-1	TRBJ1-5	TGCGCCAGCAGCTTGGGGACAGGCTTTCATGAGCCCCAGCATTTT	CASSLGTGFHEPQHF
NA	TRBD1	TRBV7-9	TRBJ1-4	TGTGCCAGCAGCTTTGGACAGGGGGGAGAAAAACTGTTTTTT	CASSFGQGGEKLFF
NA	NA	TRBV18	TRBJ2-7	TGTGCCAGCTCACAGAGGGATTCCTACGAGCAGTACTTC	CASSQRDSYEQYF
NA	TRBD1	TRBV29-1	TRBJ2-5	TGCAGCGTTTGGGACAGGGCAGAGACCCAGTACTTC	CSVWDRAETQYF
NA	NA	TRBV6-6	TRBJ2-3	TGTGCCAGCAGATCTAGGTCGGGAGAGAGGTCAGATACGCAGTATTTT	CASRSRSGERSDTQYF
NA	TRBD1	TRBV2	TRBJ2-3	TGTGCCAGCAGTGTGGCTGGACAGGGCAGAGCAGATACGCAGTATTTT	CASSVAGQGRADTQYF
NA	NA	TRBV7-2	TRBJ2-5	TGTGCCAGCAGCTACCCCCCGGCAGAGACCCAGTACTTC	CASSYPPAETQYF
NA	NA	TRBV5-1	TRBJ2-5	TGCGCCAGCAGCTTAGTCCAAGAGACCCAGTACTTC	CASSLVQETQYF
once	TRBD1	TRBV5-1	TRBJ1-2	TGCGCCAGCAGCCCAGGACAGGCAGCTAACTATGGCTACACCTTC	CASSPGQAANYGYTF
NA	TRBD1	TRBV5-8	TRBJ1-3	TGTGCCAGCAGCGTCAGGGGGTCTGGAAACACCATATATTTT	CASSVRGSGNTIYF
NA	NA	TRBV23-1	TRBJ1-1	TGCGCCAGCAGTCAAAGGGGAATGAACACTGAAGCTTTCTTT	CASSQRGMNTEAFF
NA	TRBD2	TRBV7-2	TRBJ2-7	TGTGCCAGCACCTGGGGGGGGACTAGCAATCCGTACGAGCAGTACTTC	CASTWGGTSNPYEQYF
NA	NA	TRBV6-5	TRBJ2-2	TGTGCCAGCAGGCAGAACACCGGGGAGCTGTTTTTT	CASRQNTGELFF
NA	NA	TRBV4-3	TRBJ1-3	TGCGCCAGCAGCCAAGATAGACACAGCTCTGGAAACACCATATATTTT	CASSQDRHSSGNTIYF
NA	NA	TRBV6-5	TRBJ1-2	TGTGCCAGCAGTTACTCGAACTATGGCTACACCTTC	CASSYSNYGYTF
NA	TRBD2	TRBV30	TRBJ2-7	TGTGCCTGGAGCGTCCTAGGCGGACTAGCGGGGGAGCAGTACTTC	CAWSVLGGLAGEQYF
NA	NA	TRBV29-1	TRBJ2-1	TGCAGCGTTGATGTGACCTACAATGAGCAGTTCTTC	CSVDVTYNEQFF
NA	NA	TRBV4-3	TRBJ1-2	TGCGCCAGCAGCCCCACTCGGGGTCGACGCTATGGCTACACCTTC	CASSPTRGRRYGYTF
NA	NA	TRBV7-9	TRBJ1-2	TGTGCCAGCAGCTTAACCAGGCACTATGGCTACACCTTC	CASSLTRHYGYTF
NA	NA	TRBV5-1	TRBJ2-7	TGCGCCAGCAGCCCCGGGAGTGGGCCCCTCTACGAGCAGTACTTC	CASSPGSGPLYEQYF
NA	NA	TRBV10-3	TRBJ2-7	TGTGCCATCAGTGAGAGGGCCATTCTCTACGAGCAGTACTTC	CAISERAILYEQYF
NA	TRBD2	TRBV6-1	TRBJ2-5	TGTGCCAGCCATTCCGGGACTAGCGGGGCGGAGACCCAGTACTTC	CASHSGTSGAETQYF
NA	NA	TRBV5-1	TRBJ2-1	TGCGCCAGCAGCTTGGCTGGACGCCCTGAATACAATGAGCAGTTCTTC	CASSLAGRPEYNEQFF